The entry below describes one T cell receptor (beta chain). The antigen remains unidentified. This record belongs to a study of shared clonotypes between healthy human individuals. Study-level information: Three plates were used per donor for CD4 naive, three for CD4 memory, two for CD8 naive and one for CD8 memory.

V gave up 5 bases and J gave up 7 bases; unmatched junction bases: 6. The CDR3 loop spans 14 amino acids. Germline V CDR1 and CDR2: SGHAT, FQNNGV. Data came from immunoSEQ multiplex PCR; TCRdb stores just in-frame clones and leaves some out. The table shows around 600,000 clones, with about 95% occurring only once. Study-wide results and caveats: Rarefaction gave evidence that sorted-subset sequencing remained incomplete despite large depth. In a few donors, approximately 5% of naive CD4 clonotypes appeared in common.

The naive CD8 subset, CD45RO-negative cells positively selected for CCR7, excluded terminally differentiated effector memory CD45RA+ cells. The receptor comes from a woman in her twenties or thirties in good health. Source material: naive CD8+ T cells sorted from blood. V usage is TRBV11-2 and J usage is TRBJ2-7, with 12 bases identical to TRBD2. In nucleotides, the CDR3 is TGTGCCAGCAGCCCCCGACTAGCGGGAGTTGAGCAGTACTTC. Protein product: CASSPRLAGVEQYF.